The entry that follows covers one T cell receptor beta chain sequence. Its antigen is not known. The table came from immunoSEQ multiplex PCR; TCRdb's copy has only in-frame clones and leaves some out. The sample holds tens of thousands of clones, 86% seen once. This sample was taken from a study of T cell responses to AZD1222 COVID-19 vaccine. Study overall: Both about-4-week and about-12-week second-dose recipients were combined.

The V and J ends lost 4 bases and 2 bases respectively, with 9 bases between them. The CDR3 extends over 12 amino acids. Germline-derived CDR1 and CDR2 are SQVTM and ANQGSEA. Study-level findings and limits: The number of AZD1222 recipients seropositive at baseline was only five or six.

The specimen was peripheral blood, collected on day 0 of AZD1222 vaccination. This TCR was recovered from an adult in good health. The V gene is TRBV29-1, the J gene TRBJ2-7, with no clear D. CDR3 DNA: TGCAGCGTTGGAACCGGCCCCTACGAGCAGTACTTC. Its protein product is CSVGTGPYEQYF.